Listed here are 7 T cell receptor beta chains from one sample, sequenced in a study of cytomegalovirus exposure and HLA in healthy donors (TCRdb year 2017). The receptor library was made with the immunoSEQ multiplex PCR assay. For the multiplex PCR, a mixture combining 60 forward primers for TCR Vbeta segments and 13 reverse primers for TCR Jbeta segments was used. This immuneACCESS table, as held by TCRdb, lists in-frame sequences with V and J called but not all clones. Of the missing ones, under half trace to an unresolved V gene in checked studies; the others have no known cause. The data table for this sample lists around 37,000 clones. The top ten constitute roughly 6.4% of the sample. Sequencing was carried out using PBMCs. The source of these receptors is a human donor in good health.

This chain uses TRBV2 with TRBJ1-2, with D possibly being TRBD1 (6 bases). Trimming left V 5 bases short and J 4 bases short, with 14 bases between. This CDR3 is 14 amino acids long. Germline-derived CDR1 and CDR2 are SNHLY and FYNNEI. In DNA form, the CDR3 reads TGTGCCAGCAGTAGGATACAGGGTATCTATGGCTACACCTTC. The encoded protein is CASSRIQGIYGYTF.

This chain joins TRBV6-5 and TRBJ1-4; D is possibly TRBD1 (6 bases). The germline gives CDR1 MNHEY, CDR2 SVGAGI. The CDR3 is 13 amino acids. Deletions cut 6 bases from V and 10 bases from J, with 15 bases between. CDR3 bases: TGTGCCAGCAGCCACAGGACAGAAGGAAAACTGTTTTTT. It specifies CASSHRTEGKLFF.

V and J are TRBV2 and TRBJ1-4, with D tentatively TRBD1 (6 bases). Germline CDR1 is SNHLY and CDR2 is FYNNEI. The germline V and J ends were trimmed by 10 bases and 4 bases, with 19 bases remaining between them. CDR3 length equals 15 residues. The CDR3 sequence is CANRYQGQGNEKLFF. CDR3 nucleotide sequence: TGTGCCAACCGGTATCAGGGGCAGGGTAATGAAAAACTGTTTTTT.

This chain uses TRBV18 with TRBJ2-1, with 7 bases matching TRBD1. This CDR3 has 15 amino acids. V lost 5 bases, J lost 6 bases, and 10 bases stayed unmatched. CDR1 is KGHSH, CDR2 LQKENI, per germline. The CDR3 DNA sequence: TGTGCCAGCTCATCCGGACAGGAAATGGTCAATGAGCAGTTCTTC. It specifies CASSSGQEMVNEQFF.

Remarks on this clone: The junction shows a germline mismatch at one end, possibly a read error. The chain is built from TRBV5-8 and TRBJ2-7, with TRBD2 matching 7 bases. The CDR3 runs to 10 residues. The germline V gene encodes CDR1 SGHTS and CDR2 YDEGEE. The chain's CDR3 is CASSPRLAVF. The DNA of the CDR3 is TGTGCCAGCAGCCCCCGACTAGCAGTCTTC.

This chain uses TRBV19 with TRBJ2-1, with TRBD1 as a possible D gene (5 bases). The V gene lost 4 bases and the J gene lost 6 bases, with 10 bases spanning the gap. The CDR3 consists of 13 residues. Germline assignment: CDR1 LNHDA and CDR2 SQIVND (reference sequence). The CDR3 sequence is CASSRTTSNEQFF. The CDR3 DNA is TGTGCCAGTAGTAGGACAACGTCCAATGAGCAGTTCTTC. Supplemented by reference TRBV19 and TRBJ2-1, the full variable domain reads DGGITQSPKYLFRKEGQNVTLSCEQNLNHDAMYWYRQDPGQGLRLIYYSQIVNDFQKGDIAEGYSVSREKKESFPLTVTSAQKNPTAFYLCASSRTTSNEQFFGPGTRLTVL.

With respect to this clone: The DNA is omitted, as the CDR3 cannot be located on it reliably, and the CDR3 follows TCRdb's listing. The V and J genes are TRBV30 and TRBJ1-6; the D call in the table, TRBD1, was not verified against the DNA. Germline CDR1 and CDR2: GTSNPN and SVGIG (reference sequence). With termini counted, the CDR3 has 16 amino acids. CDR3 sequence: CAWGPGTGVWSSPLPF.